This entry concerns a single TCR beta chain. The read ends 3 residues before the CDR3 terminus; that terminus is restored from the germline J gene. This sample was taken from a study of T cell clonality in common variable immunodeficiency. Germline V gene sequence: CDR1 KGHSH, CDR2 LQKENI. The CDR3 loop spans 15 amino acids. The germline V and J ends were trimmed by 0 bases and 7 bases, with 13 bases remaining between them. The method was immunoSEQ multiplex PCR; TCRdb's version includes in-frame clones alone and lacks a portion of them. This sample has about 33,000 clones, each found more than once. Sequences were obtained from peripheral blood mononuclear cells. This chain links TRBV18 with TRBJ2-1, with D perhaps matching TRBD1 or TRBD2 (5 bases each). This TCR was sampled from a person aged 18 to 75 in good health. The CDR3 sequence is CASSPPSGKGNEQFF. The DNA read from the CDR3 is TGTGCCAGCTCACCACCGTCGGGAAAGGGGAATGAG.